This T cell receptor (beta chain) was sequenced during a study of shared clonotypes between healthy human individuals. The method was immunoSEQ multiplex PCR; TCRdb's version includes in-frame clones alone and lacks a portion of them. Of 2 million to 2.5 million clones in the sample, 92% are singletons; the top ten hold approximately 0.39%. Germline V gene data show CDR1 as LNHDA and CDR2 as SQIVND (reference sequence). V dropped 4 bases and J dropped 8; count of bases not matched to a gene: 16. The CDR3 has 17 amino acids. The study's findings and limits: A reduction in generation probabilities was seen for non-shared clonotypes relative to those shared by all four donors.

On this clone itself: Its antigen is currently unknown.

The sample was naive CD4+ T cells from PBMCs. This sample's subset: CD45RA+ positively selected. This TCR derives from a man aged 18-30 years in good health. Some clones in this sample may be carry-over from other donors' samples. The V gene is TRBV19, the J gene TRBJ2-1; 8 bases line up with TRBD2. Here the CDR3 DNA reads TGTGCCAGTAGTACCCAAAGGGAGGCGGGAGGTAGAGATGAGCAGTTCTTC. Its translation: CASSTQREAGGRDEQFF. Full variable domain (outside the CDR3, taken from reference TRBV19 and TRBJ2-1): DGGITQSPKYLFRKEGQNVTLSCEQNLNHDAMYWYRQDPGQGLRLIYYSQIVNDFQKGDIAEGYSVSREKKESFPLTVTSAQKNPTAFYLCASSTQREAGGRDEQFFGPGTRLTVL.